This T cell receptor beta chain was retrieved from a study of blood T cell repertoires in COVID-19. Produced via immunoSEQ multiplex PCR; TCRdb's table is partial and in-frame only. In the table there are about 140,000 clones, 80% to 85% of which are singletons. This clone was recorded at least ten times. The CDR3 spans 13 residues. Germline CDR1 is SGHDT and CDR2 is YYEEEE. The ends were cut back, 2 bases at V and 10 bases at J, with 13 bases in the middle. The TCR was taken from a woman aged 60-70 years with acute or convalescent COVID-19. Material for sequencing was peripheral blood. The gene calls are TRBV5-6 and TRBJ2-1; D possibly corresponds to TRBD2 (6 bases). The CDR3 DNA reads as TGTGCCAGCAGCTTCGGCTTCGCGGGGGAGCAGTTCTTC. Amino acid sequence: CASSFGFAGEQFF.